This is a list of T cell receptor beta chains from one sample in a study of radiotherapy plus CTLA-4 blockade in lung cancer. Data came from immunoSEQ multiplex PCR; TCRdb stores just in-frame clones and leaves some out. Of about 120,000 clones in the sample, about four fifths were seen once. The material sequenced was peripheral blood, taken from a patient treated with radiotherapy plus ipilimumab. The receptors come from a human donor with non-small cell lung cancer that progressed on radiotherapy plus ipilimumab. Some clones in this sample may be carry-over from other donors' samples. Each CDR3 is given with its conserved first and last residue. A D gene is named only where the DNA matches it firmly. Not every row has a clone size; where given, it reads once, few, many or a size class.

J,size,V,D,DNA,CDR3
TRBJ1-4,.,TRBV4-3,.,TGCGCCAGCAGCCAGGGATCGGGGAAACTGTTTTTT,CASSQGSGKLFF
TRBJ1-5,.,TRBV7-2,.,TGTGCCAGCAGCTTAAAGGCTCAGCCCCAGCATTTT,CASSLKAQPQHF
TRBJ2-1,.,TRBV21-1,.,TGTGCCAGCAGCAAAGTCCGGGGGAGCTCCTACAATGAGCAGTTCTTC,CASSKVRGSSYNEQFF
TRBJ1-3,few,TRBV18,.,TGTGCCAGCTCACCGGTTGATTGGGGGAACGCGAACACCATATATTTT,CASSPVDWGNANTIYF
TRBJ2-2,.,TRBV18,.,TGTGCCAGCTCACCACAGTCACTCACGAACACCGGGGAGCTGTTTTTT,CASSPQSLTNTGELFF
TRBJ2-5,.,TRBV5-1,.,TGCGCCAGCAGCCTAGGGGTTCAAGAGACCCAGTACTTC,CASSLGVQETQYF
TRBJ1-4,.,TRBV4-3,.,TGCGCCAGCAGCCACCCTAGGGACACAGGGACCTCAACTAATGAAAAACTGTTTTTT,CASSHPRDTGTSTNEKLFF
TRBJ1-4,.,TRBV7-2,.,TGTGCCAGCAGCACTAGCGTGTTGACGACAAATGAAAAACTGTTTTTT,CASSTSVLTTNEKLFF
TRBJ2-2,.,TRBV7-9,TRBD1,TGTGCCAGCAGCCCCTGGCAGGGGGCTGAGGGCACCGGGGAGCTGTTTTTT,CASSPWQGAEGTGELFF
TRBJ2-6,.,TRBV5-4,.,TGTGCCAGCAGCTTGGGGGGAAGAGCGTTCTCTGGGGCCAACGTCCTGACTTTC,CASSLGGRAFSGANVLTF
TRBJ2-7,.,TRBV7-6,TRBD2,TGTGCCAGCAGCCGAAAGCCGGGAACTAGCGGTTTGTCCTACGAGCAGTACTTC,CASSRKPGTSGLSYEQYF
TRBJ1-1,once,TRBV6-6,.,TGTGCCAGCAGTTACTCGATTGAGAACACTGAAGCTTTCTTT,CASSYSIENTEAFF
TRBJ2-1,.,TRBV4-3,TRBD2,TGCGCCAGCAGCCAACGAGCGACTAGCGGGAGCCGCACCACGTCCAATGAGCAGTTCTTC,CASSQRATSGSRTTSNEQFF
TRBJ1-1,.,TRBV2,TRBD1,TGTGCCAGCAGTACAGGGGGCGGGAGCACTGAAGCTTTCTTT,CASSTGGGSTEAFF
TRBJ2-3,.,TRBV19,.,TGTGCCAGTAGTATCGAGTTCTCTAGCACAGATACGCAGTATTTT,CASSIEFSSTDTQYF
TRBJ2-1,.,TRBV6-1,.,TGTGCCAGCAGTGAACCCGCCCTATTGCGGTTCTTC,CASSEPALLRFF
TRBJ2-5,.,TRBV15,.,TGTGCCACCAGCCCCCACCCGGGGGGCCTAGGAGAGACCCAGTACTTC,CATSPHPGGLGETQYF
TRBJ1-2,.,TRBV7-3,.,TGTGCCAGCACCCCAGGTCCGGGTATCGGTGGCTACACCTTC,CASTPGPGIGGYTF
TRBJ1-1,.,TRBV6-6,TRBD1,TGTGCCAGCAGTTTTACAGGGGGCACTGAAGCTTTCTTT,CASSFTGGTEAFF
TRBJ1-6,.,TRBV9,.,TGTGCCAGCAGCGTAGGGTGGGGGGCGCTTATTAATTCACCCCTCCACTTT,CASSVGWGALINSPLHF
TRBJ1-6,few,TRBV5-6,.,TGTGCCAGCAGCCTGCCCCGTGACACCTCAACATCTCCCCTCCACTTT,CASSLPRDTSTSPLHF
TRBJ1-5,.,TRBV5-1,.,TGCGCCAGCAGCTTGGAGTCAGGGAACTATCAGCCCCAGCATTTT,CASSLESGNYQPQHF
TRBJ2-7,.,TRBV6-5,TRBD2,TGTGCCAGCAGTTCTAGCGGGGGGTTCTACGAGCAGTACTTC,CASSSSGGFYEQYF
TRBJ2-5,.,TRBV19,TRBD2,TGTGCCAGTAGTCCCGGACTAGCGGGGGGCCGAGGGTCCCAGTACTTC,CASSPGLAGGRGSQYF